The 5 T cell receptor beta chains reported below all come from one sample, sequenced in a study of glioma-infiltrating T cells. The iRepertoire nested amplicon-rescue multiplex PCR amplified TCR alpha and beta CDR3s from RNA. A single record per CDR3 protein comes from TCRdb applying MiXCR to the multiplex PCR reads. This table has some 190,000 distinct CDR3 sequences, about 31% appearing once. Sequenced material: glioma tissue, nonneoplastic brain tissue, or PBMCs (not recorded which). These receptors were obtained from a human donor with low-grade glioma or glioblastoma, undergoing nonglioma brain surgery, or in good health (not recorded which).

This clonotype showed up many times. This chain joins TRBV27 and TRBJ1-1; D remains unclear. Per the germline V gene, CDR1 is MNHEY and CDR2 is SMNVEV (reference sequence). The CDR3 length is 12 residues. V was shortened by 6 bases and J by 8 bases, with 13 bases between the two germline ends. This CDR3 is CASSQRQEEAFF. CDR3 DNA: TGTGCCAGCAGCCAACGTCAAGAGGAAGCTTTCTTT.

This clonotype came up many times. Here the CDR3 DNA reads TGTGCCAGCAGCTGGGACTTCTACGAGCAGTACTTC. It encodes CASSWDFYEQYF. V usage is TRBV5-4 and J usage is TRBJ2-7; a weak D match, TRBD2 (6 bases). The germline gives CDR1 SGHNT, CDR2 YYREEE (reference sequence). The CDR3 loop spans 12 amino acids. V was clipped by 3 bases and J by 3 bases, with 7 bases between them.

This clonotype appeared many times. DNA of the CDR3: TGTGCCAGCAGACGAGGCAGGGGGCCTCGTCAGCCCCAGCATTTT. It translates to CASRRGRGPRQPQHF. The chain joins TRBV2 to TRBJ1-5, with 8 bases aligning to TRBD1. V lost 6 bases and J lost 6; bases outside the gene matches: 10. This CDR3 is 15 amino acids long. CDR1 and CDR2 from the germline V gene are SNHLY and FYNNEI.

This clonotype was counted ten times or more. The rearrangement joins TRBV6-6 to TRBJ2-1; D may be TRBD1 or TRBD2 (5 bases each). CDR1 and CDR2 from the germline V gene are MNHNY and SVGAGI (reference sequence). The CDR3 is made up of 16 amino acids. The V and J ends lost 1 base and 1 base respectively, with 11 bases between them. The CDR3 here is CASSYFPEGSYNEQFF. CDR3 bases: TGTGCCAGCAGTTACTTCCCAGAGGGGTCCTACAATGAGCAGTTCTTC.

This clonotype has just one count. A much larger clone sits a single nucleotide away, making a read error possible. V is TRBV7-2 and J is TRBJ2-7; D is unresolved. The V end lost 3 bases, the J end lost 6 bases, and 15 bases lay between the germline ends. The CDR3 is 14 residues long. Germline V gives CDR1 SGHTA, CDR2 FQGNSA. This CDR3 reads CASSLAYVAGEQYF. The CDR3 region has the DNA TGTGCCAGCAGCTTGGCGTATGTTGCAGGCGAGCAGTACTTC.